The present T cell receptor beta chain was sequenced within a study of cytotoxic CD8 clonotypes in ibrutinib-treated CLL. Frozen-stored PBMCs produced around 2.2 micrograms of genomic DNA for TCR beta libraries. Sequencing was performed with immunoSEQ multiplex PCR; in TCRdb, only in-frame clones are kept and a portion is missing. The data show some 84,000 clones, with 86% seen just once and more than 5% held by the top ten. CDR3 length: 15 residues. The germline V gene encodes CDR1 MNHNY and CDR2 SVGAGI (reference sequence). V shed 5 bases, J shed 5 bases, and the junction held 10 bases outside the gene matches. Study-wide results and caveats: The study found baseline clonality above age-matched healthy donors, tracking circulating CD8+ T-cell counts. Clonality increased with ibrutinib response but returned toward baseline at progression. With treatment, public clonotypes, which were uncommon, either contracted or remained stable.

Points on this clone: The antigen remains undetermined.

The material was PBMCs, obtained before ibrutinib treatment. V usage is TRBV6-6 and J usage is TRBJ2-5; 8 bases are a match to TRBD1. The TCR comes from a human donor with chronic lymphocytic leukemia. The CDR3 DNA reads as TGTGCCAGCAGTCCCCGGACAGGGCCTTCGGAGACCCAGTACTTC. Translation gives CASSPRTGPSETQYF.